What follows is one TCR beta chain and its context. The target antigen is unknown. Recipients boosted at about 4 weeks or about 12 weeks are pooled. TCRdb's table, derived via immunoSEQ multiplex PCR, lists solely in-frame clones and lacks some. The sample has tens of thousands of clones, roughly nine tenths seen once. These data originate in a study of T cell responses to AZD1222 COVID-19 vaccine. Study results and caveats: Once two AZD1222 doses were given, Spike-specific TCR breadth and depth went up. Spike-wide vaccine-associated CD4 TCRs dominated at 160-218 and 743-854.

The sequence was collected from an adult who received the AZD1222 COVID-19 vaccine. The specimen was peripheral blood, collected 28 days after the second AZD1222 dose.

CDR3 coding DNA: TGTGCCAGTAGTATAGAACTAGCGGGAGACTACGTCACAGATACGCAGTATTTT. Protein: CASSIELAGDYVTDTQYF. The chain links TRBV19 to TRBJ2-3, with 11 bases fitting TRBD2. From germline, CDR1 is LNHDA and CDR2 SQIVND (reference sequence). This CDR3 spans 18 amino acids. The V and J ends lost 0 bases and 2 bases, in that order; junction bases with no gene match: 7. Complete variable domain (other parts from reference TRBV19 and TRBJ2-3): DGGITQSPKYLFRKEGQNVTLSCEQNLNHDAMYWYRQDPGQGLRLIYYSQIVNDFQKGDIAEGYSVSREKKESFPLTVTSAQKNPTAFYLCASSIELAGDYVTDTQYFGPGTRLTVL.